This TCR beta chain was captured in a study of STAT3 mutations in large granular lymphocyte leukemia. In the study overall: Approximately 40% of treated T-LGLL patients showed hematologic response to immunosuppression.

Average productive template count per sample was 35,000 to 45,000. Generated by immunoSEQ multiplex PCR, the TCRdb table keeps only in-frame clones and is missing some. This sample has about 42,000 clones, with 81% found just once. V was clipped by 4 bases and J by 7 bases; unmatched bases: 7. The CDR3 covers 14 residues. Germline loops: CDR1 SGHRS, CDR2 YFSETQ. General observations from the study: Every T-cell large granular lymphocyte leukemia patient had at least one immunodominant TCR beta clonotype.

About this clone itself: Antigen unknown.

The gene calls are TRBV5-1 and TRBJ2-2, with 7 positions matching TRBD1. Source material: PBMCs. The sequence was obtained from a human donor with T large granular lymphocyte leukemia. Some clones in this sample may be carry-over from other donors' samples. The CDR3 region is CASSRETGYGELFF. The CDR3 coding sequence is TGCGCCAGCAGCCGCGAGACAGGGTACGGGGAGCTGTTTTTT.